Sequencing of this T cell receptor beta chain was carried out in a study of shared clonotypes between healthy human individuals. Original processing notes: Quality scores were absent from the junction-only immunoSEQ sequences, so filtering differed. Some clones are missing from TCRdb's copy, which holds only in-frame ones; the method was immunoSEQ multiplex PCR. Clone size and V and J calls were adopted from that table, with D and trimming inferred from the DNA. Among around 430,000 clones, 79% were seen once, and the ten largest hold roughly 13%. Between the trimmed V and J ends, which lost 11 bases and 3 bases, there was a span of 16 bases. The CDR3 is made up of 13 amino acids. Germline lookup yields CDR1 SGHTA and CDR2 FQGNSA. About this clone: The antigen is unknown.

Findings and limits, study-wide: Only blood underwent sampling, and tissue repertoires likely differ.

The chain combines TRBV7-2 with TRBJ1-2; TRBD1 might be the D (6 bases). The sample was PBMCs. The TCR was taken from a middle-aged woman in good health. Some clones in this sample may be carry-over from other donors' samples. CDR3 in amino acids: CASGGGGHYGYTF. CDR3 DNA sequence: TGTGCCTCAGGCGGAGGGGGTCACTATGGCTACACCTTC.